This entry lists 11 T cell receptor beta chains sequenced from one sample in a study of OX40 agonist ivuxolimab in advanced cancers. The protocol was immunoSEQ multiplex PCR, while the TCRdb copy is restricted to in-frame clones and leaves out a portion. This sample yields 30,000 to 35,000 clones, of which about 74% are seen a single time; approximately 19% belongs to the top ten. The sequencing here drew on CD4+ or CD8+ T cells sorted from blood, taken in a trial of the OX40 agonist ivuxolimab. The source of these receptors is an adult with an advanced solid tumor such as melanoma, head and neck, liver or kidney cancer.

There are a few counts of this clone. V gene TRBV12-5 combines with J gene TRBJ2-5; 9 bases fit TRBD1. With V trimmed by 2 bases and J by 5 bases, 12 bases remained unmatched. This CDR3 has 17 amino acids. From germline, CDR1 is LGHNT and CDR2 FRNRAP. Here the CDR3 reads CASGLTSATGGRETQYF. CDR3 DNA sequence: TGTGCTAGTGGTTTGACATCCGCGACAGGGGGTCGGGAGACCCAGTACTTC.

The rearrangement uses TRBV6-1 and TRBJ1-1; no clear D gene. The germline V and J ends were trimmed by 3 bases and 6 bases, with 20 bases remaining between them. The germline V gene encodes CDR1 MNHNS and CDR2 SASEGT. CDR3 length: 16 amino acids. CDR3 in amino acids: CASSETTFRIGAEAFF. CDR3 coding DNA: TGTGCCAGCAGTGAGACCACATTTAGGATTGGAGCTGAAGCTTTCTTT.

This clone has more than one count but fewer than ten. The gene calls are TRBV10-2 and TRBJ2-7; either TRBD1 or TRBD2 may supply D (5 bases each). The CDR3 has 13 residues. Trimming took 6 bases from V and 6 from J, leaving 15 bases between them. Germline CDR1 and CDR2: WSHSY and SAAADI. The CDR3 DNA is TGCGCCAGCAGATCAGGGAGTGCATCCGAGCAGTACTTC. Its protein is CASRSGSASEQYF.

This chain joins TRBV29-1 and TRBJ1-1; 9 nucleotides match TRBD1. With 7 bases clipped from V and 5 bases from J, the junction kept 5 bases outside the gene matches. The CDR3 has 12 residues. Germline V gene data show CDR1 as SQVTM and CDR2 as ANQGSEA. The CDR3 DNA reads TGCAGCGCCGGACAGGGGAAGACTGAAGCTTTCTTT. The encoded protein is CSAGQGKTEAFF.

CDR3 protein: CAWSVIGEETQYF. DNA for the CDR3: TGTGCCTGGAGTGTAATTGGGGAAGAGACCCAGTACTTC. The rearrangement uses TRBV30 and TRBJ2-5; no firm D call. The CDR3 extends over 13 amino acids. V was cut by 0 bases and J by 3 bases, with 8 bases left in between. Per the germline V gene, CDR1 is GTSNPN and CDR2 is SVGIG (reference sequence).

The rearrangement joins TRBV2 to TRBJ2-5; 11 bases align to TRBD2. CDR3 length equals 15 residues. Unmatched junction bases numbered 9, after V lost 6 bases and J lost 6 bases. CDR1 SNHLY and CDR2 FYNNEI come from the germline V gene. CDR3 in amino acids: CASRAHSGGAQTQYF. CDR3 nucleotides: TGTGCCAGCAGAGCTCATAGCGGGGGGGCTCAGACCCAGTACTTC.

This chain uses TRBV4-1 with TRBJ2-1, with D possibly being TRBD2 (5 bases). Germline V lookup: CDR1 MGHRA, CDR2 YSYEKL. The CDR3 covers 14 residues. V lost 1 base and J lost 5, with 9 bases in between. The CDR3 DNA is TGCGCCAGCAGCCAAGTCGGGATTGACAATGAGCAGTTCTTC. Its protein is CASSQVGIDNEQFF.

The CDR3 DNA is TGTGCCAGCAGCTTAGTAAACACCGGGGAGCTGTTTTTT. This codes for CASSLVNTGELFF. The chain employs TRBV11-2 and TRBJ2-2; unclear D gene. V lost 1 base and J 2 bases, leaving 2 bases between the germline ends. The CDR3 spans 13 residues. Germline CDR1 SGHAT, CDR2 FQNNGV.

This clone has only a few counts. This rearrangement joins TRBV29-1 to TRBJ1-2; D not certain. Germline-derived CDR1 and CDR2 are SQVTM and ANQGSEA. V lost 0 bases and J 3 bases, leaving 2 bases between the germline ends. The CDR3 covers 11 residues. The CDR3 loop is CSVEDDYGYTF. DNA for the CDR3: TGCAGCGTTGAAGATGACTATGGCTACACCTTC. Full variable domain (rest looked up from reference TRBV29-1 and TRBJ1-2): SAVISQKPSRDICQRGTSLTIQCQVDSQVTMMFWYRQQPGQSLTLIATANQGSEATYESGFVIDKFPISRPNLTFSTLTVSNMSPEDSSIYLCSVEDDYGYTFGSGTRLTVV.

This chain links TRBV7-2 with TRBJ2-1; 8 bases agree with TRBD2. The CDR3 has 14 amino acids. After removal of 4 bases from V and 9 bases from J, the junction contained 8 bases not matched to a gene. CDR1 is SGHTA, CDR2 FQGNSA, per germline. The DNA for the CDR3 is TGTGCCAGCAGCTCCTCGGGGGGGCCGGGTGAGCAGTTCTTC. It yields the protein CASSSSGGPGEQFF.

V gene TRBV7-2 combines with J gene TRBJ1-5, with no clear D. Germline lookup yields CDR1 SGHTA and CDR2 FQGNSA. The CDR3 extends over 13 amino acids. V lost 1 base, J lost 9 bases, and 10 bases lay in between. CDR3 sequence reads: CASSLVGEGPQHF. The CDR3 nucleotides are TGTGCCAGCAGCTTAGTCGGGGAAGGGCCCCAGCATTTT.